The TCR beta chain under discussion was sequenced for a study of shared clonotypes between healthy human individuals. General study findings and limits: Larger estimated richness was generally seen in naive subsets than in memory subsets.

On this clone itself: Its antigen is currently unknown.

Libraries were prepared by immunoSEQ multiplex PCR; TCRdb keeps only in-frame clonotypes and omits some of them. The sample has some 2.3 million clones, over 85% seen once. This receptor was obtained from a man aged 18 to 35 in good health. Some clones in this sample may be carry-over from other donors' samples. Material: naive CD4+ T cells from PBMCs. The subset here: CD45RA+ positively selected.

For the CDR3, the DNA is TGTGCCAGCAGTACCCCGGGGCGATACTACGAGCAGTACTTC. As protein: CASSTPGRYYEQYF. The chain is built from TRBV2 and TRBJ2-7; D is possibly TRBD1 or TRBD2 (5 bases each). CDR3 length: 14 residues. Trimming pared 5 bases from V and 3 bases from J, leaving 14 bases between. CDR1 SNHLY and CDR2 FYNNEI come from the germline V gene.